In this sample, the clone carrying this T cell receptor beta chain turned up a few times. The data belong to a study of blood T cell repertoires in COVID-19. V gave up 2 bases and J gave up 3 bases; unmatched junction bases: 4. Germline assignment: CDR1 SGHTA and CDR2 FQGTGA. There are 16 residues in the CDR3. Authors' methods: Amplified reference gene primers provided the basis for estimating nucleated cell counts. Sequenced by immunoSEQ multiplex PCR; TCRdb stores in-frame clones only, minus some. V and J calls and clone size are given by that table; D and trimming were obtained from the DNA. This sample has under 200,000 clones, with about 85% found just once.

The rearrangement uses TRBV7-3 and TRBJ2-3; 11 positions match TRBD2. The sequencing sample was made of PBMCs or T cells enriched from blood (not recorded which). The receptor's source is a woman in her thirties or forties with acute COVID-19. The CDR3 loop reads CASSLGASGRTDTQYF. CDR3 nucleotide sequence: TGTGCCAGCAGCTTAGGGGCTAGCGGGAGGACAGATACGCAGTATTTT.